This T cell receptor beta chain derives from a study of T cells in localized non-small cell lung cancer (dated by TCRdb to the early 2020s). Context from the whole study: Comparing tumors with uninvolved tumor-adjacent lungs, the study looked at the T cell repertoires of fewer than 250 patients with early-stage NSCLC. Of the NSCLC patients, 129 were male and 107 were female, and the mean age was around 70 years. The cohort was made up of 236 treatment-naive NSCLC patients whose localized lung tumors had been resected. General findings and caveats noted by the study authors: Uninvolved tumor-adjacent lung showed the highest T cell clonality, higher than tumor, which suggests more focused antigenic responses in the uninvolved tumor-adjacent lung. Since the design was exploratory, TCR variables were selected using unadjusted p-values with no false-discovery rate correction. Because multi-region tumor sequencing was not performed, intratumor heterogeneity could not be ruled out. Of the top 100 tumor clones, a median of roughly 56 were detected in paired uninvolved adjacent lung; roughly 26 were also among that lung's top 100. Higher blood T cell density associated with longer overall survival, while higher adjacent-lung clonality associated with shorter survival.

V is trimmed back by 3 bases and J by 4 bases, and the junction contains 8 bases that no gene match accounts for. Counted from cysteine to phenylalanine, this CDR3 has 15 amino acids. CDR3 DNA only is kept here, 45 bases in frame from base 1. Reading the germline V gene gives CDR1 SGDLS and CDR2 YYNGEE. TCR beta CDR3 regions were sequenced from DNA using the immunoSEQ Assay. In the authors' own workflow: To compute T cell density, TCR beta template counts were normalized to usable DNA, which was estimated by amplifying housekeeping genes. The preseqR package was used to estimate richness by extrapolating to 400,000 templates for PBMC samples and to 120,000 templates for tissue samples. Clonality was defined by subtracting Pielou's evenness from one. Differential abundance testing on productive amino-acid clonotypes, with a minimum total count of 5 and an alpha of 0.1, was used to identify tissue-enriched TCRs. The Jaccard Index and the Morisita Overlap Index were used to measure repertoire overlap between compartments. TCR beta CDR3s were clustered by GLIPH together with public tetramer-defined viral CDR3s, and at least three viral sequences plus V-gene enrichment were required for viral motifs. TCRdb carries this immuneACCESS record with in-frame sequences only. Its versions omit some clonotypes, under half of them owing to an unresolved V gene in the studies checked, with the rest unexplained. Clone size and the V and J calls come from that table; the DNA yielded D and trimming. Counted in this sample were roughly 48,000 clones; about 80% of them appeared once. The ten largest account for about a sixth of the sample.

At diagnosis, tumor, uninvolved tumor-adjacent lung and peripheral blood were collected and then preserved as a mix of FFPE and fresh-frozen material. For TCR repertoire profiling, blood samples were analyzed as peripheral blood mononuclear cells. Points on this clone: This receptor's antigen is unknown. Base qualities are not at hand, and no much larger clone is one base apart.

The sequence came from a man aged 40-75 years with stage I squamous cell lung carcinoma. The material sequenced was peripheral blood, taken before any cancer treatment. The V and J segments used are TRBV9 and TRBJ1-1; TRBD1 lines up with 8 middle nucleotides. The DNA sequence is as follows: TGTGCCAGCAGCGGCGGACAGGGATCGGTCACTGAAGCTTTCTTT. Translated, it gives CASSGGQGSVTEAFF.